Each of the 31 T cell receptor beta chains below was sequenced from the same sample in a study of shared clonotypes between healthy human individuals. Here immunoSEQ multiplex PCR was the method, and the copy in TCRdb shows in-frame clones only, minus some. This table holds some 1 million clones, about 74% found once. The sequencing input was memory CD4+ T cells sorted from blood. Subset given: CD45RA-negative fraction. These receptors all stem from a man between 18 and 35 years old in good health.

The rearrangement uses TRBV13 and TRBJ2-3, with D possibly matching TRBD1 (6 bases). The V gene lost 4 bases and the J gene lost 2 bases, with 16 bases spanning the gap. There are 16 residues in the CDR3. CDR1 is PRHDT and CDR2 is FYEKMQ in the germline V gene (reference sequence). The CDR3 bases are TGTGCCAGCAGCTCCCCCGGGACAAAGTTCACAGATACGCAGTATTTT. This sequence encodes CASSSPGTKFTDTQYF. The full variable domain, completed using reference TRBV13 and TRBJ2-3, is AAGVIQSPRHLIKEKRETATLKCYPIPRHDTVYWYQQGPGQDPQFLISFYEKMQSDKGSIPDRFSAQQFSDYHSELNMSSLELGDSALYFCASSSPGTKFTDTQYFGPGTRLTVL.

The chain recombines TRBV2 with TRBJ2-3; D uncertain. Looked up from germline, CDR1 is SNHLY and CDR2 is FYNNEI. The CDR3 length is 13 residues. Trimming removed 7 bases at V and 0 bases at J, with 8 bases between. The chain's CDR3 is CASNPDSTDTQYF. The CDR3 nucleotides are TGTGCCAGCAACCCTGATAGCACAGATACGCAGTATTTT. Full variable domain (remainder filled in from reference TRBV2 and TRBJ2-3): EPEVTQTPSHQVTQMGQEVILRCVPISNHLYFYWYRQILGQKVEFLVSFYNNEISEKSEIFDDQFSVERPDGSNFTLKIRSTKLEDSAMYFCASNPDSTDTQYFGPGTRLTVL.

CDR3 bases: TGCAGCGTTGAATACACCGGGGAGCTGTTTTTT. Translating gives CSVEYTGELFF. The chain employs TRBV29-1 and TRBJ2-2; D is uncertain. The ends were cut back, 2 bases at V and 3 bases at J, with 1 base in the middle. The germline CDR1 and CDR2 sequences are SQVTM and ANQGSEA. The length of the CDR3 is 11 residues.

This chain links TRBV9 with TRBJ2-3; 14 bases align to TRBD2. Germline V gene sequence: CDR1 SGDLS, CDR2 YYNGEE. Losses at the gene ends were 0 bases for V and 6 bases for J; bases not matched to a gene: 3. The CDR3 is made up of 16 amino acids. For the CDR3, the DNA is TGTGCCAGCAGCGTAGCCGGGACTAGCGGGGGTGATACGCAGTATTTT. Encoded protein: CASSVAGTSGGDTQYF.

This rearrangement joins TRBV18 to TRBJ2-2, with TRBD1 matching 8 bases. The CDR3 contains 17 residues. Per the germline V gene, CDR1 is KGHSH and CDR2 is LQKENI. V lost 2 bases and J lost 0; bases outside the gene matches: 5. In nucleotides, the CDR3 is TGTGCCAGCTCACCAAGGTCAGGGGGCGCGAACACCGGGGAGCTGTTTTTT. Translating gives CASSPRSGGANTGELFF.

The V call is TRBV6-1, the J call TRBJ2-5; 7 nucleotides align to TRBD2. The CDR3 covers 17 residues. The junction had 12 bases not matched to a gene; V was cut back by 1 base and J by 4 bases. Germline V lookup: CDR1 MNHNS, CDR2 SASEGT. In nucleotides, the CDR3 is TGTGCCAGCAGTGAAGGGGGGGGTAGGGGCTATCGAGAGACCCAGTACTTC. Translating it yields CASSEGGGRGYRETQYF.

The chain couples TRBV5-8 to TRBJ2-3, with D hard to call. V lost 0 bases to trimming and J lost 3 bases, with 2 bases between them. This CDR3 spans 12 amino acids. Germline CDR1 SGHTS, CDR2 YDEGEE. The CDR3 region is CASSLATDTQYF. CDR3 in DNA: TGTGCCAGCAGCTTGGCTACAGATACGCAGTATTTT.

This chain joins TRBV6-1 and TRBJ1-1; 7 bases line up with TRBD1. In germline, CDR1 is MNHNS, CDR2 SASEGT. The CDR3 spans 12 residues. The V segment lost 5 bases and the J segment 5 bases; nucleotides outside the gene matches: 2. CDR3 sequence reads: CASSWGQTEAFF. The DNA of the CDR3 is TGTGCCAGCAGTTGGGGACAGACTGAAGCTTTCTTT.

V usage is TRBV7-2 and J usage is TRBJ2-7; 7 bases line up with TRBD1. Unmatched junction bases numbered 10, after V lost 5 bases and J lost 6 bases. The germline CDR1 and CDR2 sequences are SGHTA and FQGNSA. The CDR3 sequence is 14 residues long. The CDR3 DNA reads as TGTGCCAGCAGCGCCCGGGACAGTGCAGGCGAGCAGTACTTC. Translated: CASSARDSAGEQYF.

The chain is built from TRBV5-1 and TRBJ1-2; the D gene is possibly TRBD1 (6 bases). Germline V CDR1 and CDR2: SGHRS, YFSETQ. V was clipped by 4 bases and J by 0 bases, with 13 bases between them. The CDR3 totals 15 residues. DNA for the CDR3: TGCGCCAGCAGCAGAGACAGGCCCCCTAACTATGGCTACACCTTC. Its protein product is CASSRDRPPNYGYTF.

The rearrangement uses TRBV5-4 and TRBJ2-7; TRBD1 might be the D (5 bases). Germline V gives CDR1 SGHNT, CDR2 YYREEE (reference sequence). The CDR3 spans 11 residues. With 4 bases removed from V and 7 bases from J, the gap between germline ends came to 9 bases. The CDR3 DNA reads as TGTGCCAGCAGCCCCAGGGAAGAGCAGTACTTC. Protein: CASSPREEQYF.

The V and J genes are TRBV5-1 and TRBJ2-6, with a weak D call TRBD1 (5 bases). V lost 0 bases and J 0 bases, leaving 13 bases between the germline ends. This CDR3 is built from 18 residues. Germline V lookup: CDR1 SGHRS, CDR2 YFSETQ. CDR3 DNA sequence: TGCGCCAGCAGCTTGGGACAGATTGTACTCTCTGGGGCCAACGTCCTGACTTTC. The encoded protein is CASSLGQIVLSGANVLTF.

This clone has a handful of counts. The rearrangement links TRBV6-1 to TRBJ2-2, with 7 bases aligning to TRBD2. Germline lookup yields CDR1 MNHNS and CDR2 SASEGT. The CDR3 has 15 amino acids. V dropped 6 bases and J dropped 3; count of bases not matched to a gene: 7. DNA for the CDR3: TGTGCCAGCAGGAAACCGGGAGGCGACACCGGGGAGCTGTTTTTT. Encoded protein: CASRKPGGDTGELFF.

The rearrangement joins TRBV15 to TRBJ2-5; D unclear. CDR3 length equals 13 residues. CDR1 is LNHNV and CDR2 is YYDKDF in the germline V gene (reference sequence). Trimming took off 5 bases at V and 5 bases at J, with 12 bases between the two ends. The CDR3: CATSGMFSETQYF. CDR3 nucleotide sequence: TGTGCCACCAGCGGTATGTTTTCGGAGACCCAGTACTTC.

This chain joins TRBV6-5 and TRBJ2-7; TRBD1 is a possible D gene (6 bases). Per the germline V gene, CDR1 is MNHEY and CDR2 is SVGAGI. Trimming pared 6 bases from V and 2 bases from J, leaving 17 bases between. CDR3 length: 15 amino acids. This chain's CDR3 is CASSLTGTLTYEQYF. In nucleotides, the CDR3 is TGTGCCAGCAGCCTTACCGGGACACTCACCTACGAGCAGTACTTC.

The chain uses TRBV10-3 and TRBJ2-5, with 7 bases identical to TRBD1. CDR3 length: 14 residues. CDR1 and CDR2 (germline): ENHRY, SYGVKD. V lost 4 bases and J lost 2; bases outside the gene matches: 4. DNA of the CDR3: TGTGCCATCAGTGGGGGGACAGTTCAAGAGACCCAGTACTTC. Protein product: CAISGGTVQETQYF.

The chain recombines TRBV11-2 with TRBJ2-1, with 7 bases lining up with TRBD2. The V gene's germline CDR1 is SGHAT and CDR2 FQNNGV. Trimming removed 3 bases from V and 6 bases from J; junction bases left unmatched: 14. CDR3 size: 17 residues. CDR3 loop: CASSLRSLAVVVNEQFF. CDR3 DNA: TGTGCCAGCAGCTTGAGGAGTCTAGCGGTCGTGGTCAATGAGCAGTTCTTC.

As regards this clone: One junction end does not reproduce the germline sequence, and a read error may be involved. V usage is TRBV7-7 and J usage is TRBJ1-4, with TRBD1 matching 8 bases. Germline CDR1 is SSHAT and CDR2 is FNYEAQ (reference sequence). The CDR3 has 19 amino acids. DNA for the CDR3: TGTGCTAGCAGCACACCGGGACAGGCGGAAATAGGAACTAATGAAAAACTGTTTTTT. It codes for CASSTPGQAEIGTNEKLFF.

This chain connects TRBV27 to TRBJ2-6; 8 bases are shared with TRBD1. CDR1 is MNHEY, CDR2 SMNVEV, per germline (reference sequence). The CDR3 is 18 amino acids. J gave up 2 bases and V 2 bases, and 8 bases lay outside the gene matches. CDR3: CASSLGQGASAGANVLTF. For the CDR3, the DNA is TGTGCCAGCAGTTTAGGGCAGGGGGCTTCCGCTGGGGCCAACGTCCTGACTTTC.

The genes are TRBV4-1 and TRBJ1-1; no firm D call. The CDR3 is 13 amino acids. CDR1 and CDR2 from the germline V gene are MGHRA and YSYEKL. V was clipped by 3 bases and J by 7 bases, with 12 bases between them. The CDR3, as DNA: TGCGCCAGCAGCCAGGATAGGAGACTTGAAGCTTTCTTT. Its translation: CASSQDRRLEAFF.

The gene calls are TRBV18 and TRBJ1-2, with a weak D call TRBD1 (5 bases). CDR1 is KGHSH, CDR2 LQKENI, per germline. The CDR3 is 14 residues long. The germline V and J ends were trimmed by 4 bases and 4 bases, with 13 bases remaining between them. The CDR3 nucleotides read TGTGCCAGCTCACTACAGCGACAGATCTATGGCTACACCTTC. Translation: CASSLQRQIYGYTF.

This clone turned up a few times. V and J are TRBV15 and TRBJ1-5, with D maybe TRBD1 (6 bases). Germline V gives CDR1 LNHNV, CDR2 YYDKDF (reference sequence). V was shortened by 5 bases and J by 4 bases, with 12 bases between the two germline ends. The CDR3 is made up of 14 amino acids. CDR3 coding DNA: TGTGCCACCAGCGCACAGGGATTTAATCAGCCCCAGCATTTT. This encodes CATSAQGFNQPQHF. The whole variable domain, filled in from reference TRBV15 and TRBJ1-5, reads DAMVIQNPRYQVTQFGKPVTLSCSQTLNHNVMYWYQQKSSQAPKLLFHYYDKDFNNEADTPDNFQSRRPNTSFCFLDIRSPGLGDTAMYLCATSAQGFNQPQHFGDGTRLSIL.

This chain links TRBV7-9 with TRBJ2-3, with a possible D match to TRBD2 (6 bases). The CDR3 sequence is 13 residues long. V was shortened by 3 bases and J by 6 bases, with 10 bases between the two germline ends. CDR1 is SEHNR and CDR2 is FQNEAQ in the germline V gene (reference sequence). CDR3 coding DNA: TGTGCCAGCAGCTTCGGGGGTGGTGATACGCAGTATTTT. Protein product: CASSFGGGDTQYF.

The chain is built from TRBV5-1 and TRBJ2-1; TRBD2 aligns across 10 bases. Germline trimming cut 4 bases from V and 9 bases from J; bases unmatched to any gene: 10. Germline lookup yields CDR1 SGHRS and CDR2 YFSETQ. The CDR3 runs to 15 residues. DNA of the CDR3: TGCGCCAGCAGCCAGTCTAGCGGGAGCGGAGGTGAGCAGTTCTTC. It is translated as CASSQSSGSGGEQFF.

The J gene is TRBJ2-5, the V gene TRBV18; D is perhaps TRBD1 or TRBD2 (5 bases each). The CDR3 runs to 13 residues. The germline gives CDR1 KGHSH, CDR2 LQKENI. V lost 6 bases and J lost 7, with 15 bases in between. The CDR3 bases are TGTGCCAGCTCGTCGACCGGGACCCGGACCCAGTACTTC. Translating gives CASSSTGTRTQYF.

This clone was counted ten times or more. The CDR3 DNA is TGTGCCAGCAGTCGAGCTAGCGGGGGATTGAGGGAGACCCAGTACTTC. Translated: CASSRASGGLRETQYF. The V gene is TRBV27, the J gene TRBJ2-5; 10 positions match TRBD2. This CDR3 has 16 residues. CDR1 is MNHEY and CDR2 is SMNVEV in the germline V gene (reference sequence). Trimming at V came to 5 bases and at J to 5 bases, leaving 11 bases not matched to a gene.

The chain links TRBV30 to TRBJ1-1; D might be TRBD1 (6 bases). V dropped 4 bases and J dropped 1 base, with 19 bases sitting between them. The CDR3 covers 16 residues. CDR1 and CDR2 (germline): GTSNPN, SVGIG (reference sequence). The CDR3 region is CAWKDRPGRGNTEAFF. The CDR3 DNA is TGTGCCTGGAAGGACAGACCGGGCAGGGGGAACACTGAAGCTTTCTTT.

The sample holds many counts of this clone. The chain joins TRBV5-1 to TRBJ2-7, with no clear D. Trimming left V 5 bases short and J 5 bases short, with 14 bases between. The CDR3 has 13 amino acids. Germline CDR1 is SGHRS and CDR2 is YFSETQ. CDR3 in DNA: TGCGCCAGCAGGGTCTCCAAAACGGACGAGCAGTACTTC. It specifies CASRVSKTDEQYF.

This chain joins TRBV6-5 and TRBJ2-1, with D perhaps given as TRBD1 or TRBD2 (5 bases each). Germline V gene lookup returns CDR1 MNHEY and CDR2 SVGAGI. Trimming pared 6 bases from V and 7 bases from J, leaving 19 bases between. CDR3 size: 15 residues. CDR3 DNA sequence: TGTGCCAGCAGCAGAGAGGGACCCGCTAGGAATGAGCAGTTCTTC. It codes for CASSREGPARNEQFF.

The genes are TRBV19 and TRBJ1-4; D is perhaps TRBD1 (5 bases). CDR3 length: 15 amino acids. V lost 7 bases to trimming and J lost 4 bases, with 16 bases between them. In germline, CDR1 is LNHDA, CDR2 SQIVND (reference sequence). In nucleotides, the CDR3 is TGTGCCAGTATTAAACGTTCCGGGGGTAATGAAAAACTGTTTTTT. It encodes CASIKRSGGNEKLFF.

As regards this clone: This likely stems from a read error, as it lies one base from a far larger clone. The chain is built from TRBV6-4 and TRBJ2-3; a possible D gene is TRBD1 (6 bases). The CDR3 is 15 residues long. CDR1 and CDR2 from the germline V gene are MRHNA and SNTAGT. Trimming took off 3 bases at V and 8 bases at J, with 18 bases between the two ends. The CDR3 loop is CASSEGQGKAGTQYF. The CDR3 nucleotides are TGTGCCAGCAGTGAAGGTCAGGGGAAGGCAGGTACGCAGTATTTT.